This record concerns one TCR beta chain sequence. What it binds is unknown. The CDR3 sequence is 14 residues long. The ends were cut back, 2 bases at V and 6 bases at J, with 11 bases in the middle. Germline V lookup: CDR1 SGDLS, CDR2 YYNGEE. The library gave individual cDNA molecules unique molecular identifiers. TCRdb reprocessed the RACE reads via MiXCR and lists one record per CDR3 protein. This table holds approximately 100,000 distinct CDR3 sequences, 11% found once. These data are taken from a study of human T cells and chemical hapten exposure. Findings and caveats of the study: Donors, who had alopecia, may show an immune response that differs from healthy people's. PT1 expanded TCR counts and patch test score correlated positively. Unchanged with DPC sensitization were TCRs above 1 in 1000 frequency.

As to time point: patch test 1, 2 weeks after DPC sensitization. The sample's treatment: therapeutic diphenylcyclopropenone sensitization with weekly scalp DPC. The chain joins TRBV9 to TRBJ2-2, with D tentatively TRBD1 or TRBD2 (5 bases each). This sequence was found in a woman aged 40 to 50 with alopecia areata. Some clones in this sample may be carry-over from other donors' samples. Sequencing was performed on whole blood, taken in connection with sensitization to the hapten diphenylcyclopropenone (DPC). CDR3 residues: CASSVVGVSGELFF. The CDR3 DNA is TGTGCCAGCAGCGTCGTGGGGGTCTCCGGGGAGCTGTTTTTT.